A single sample is the source of the 24 T cell receptor beta chains below, sequenced in a study of control samples from healthy donors and cancer patients. Some clones are missing from TCRdb's copy, which holds only in-frame ones; the method was immunoSEQ multiplex PCR. There are approximately 100,000 clones in the sample; around 89% occur only once, and roughly a sixth lies in the top ten. Sequencing input: blood. These receptor sequences come from a woman in her forties or fifties in good health.

The V call is TRBV21-1, the J call TRBJ1-4. TRBV21-1 is noted as a pseudogene. CDR3 length equals 13 residues. CDR3 residues: CASSNLGREKLFF. DNA for the CDR3: TGTGCCAGCAGCAATTTAGGGCGGGAAAAACTGTTTTTT.

In its sample, this clone was seen once. The chain joins TRBV9 to TRBJ2-2; D not certain. CDR1 SGDLS and CDR2 YYNGEE come from the germline V gene. This CDR3 region has 17 residues. Trimming removed 0 bases from V and 9 bases from J, with 21 bases in between. The CDR3: CASSVGLYFEKIRELFF. CDR3 nucleotide sequence: TGTGCCAGCAGCGTAGGGTTGTACTTCGAAAAAATCAGGGAGCTGTTTTTT. Based on the CDR3 plus reference TRBV9 and TRBJ2-2, the full variable domain is DSGVTQTPKHLITATGQRVTLRCSPRSGDLSVYWYQQSLDQGLQFLIQYYNGEERAKGNILERFSAQQFPDLHSELNLSSLELGDSALYFCASSVGLYFEKIRELFFGEGSRLTVL.

The chain uses TRBV9 and TRBJ2-5; D unclear. Trimming stripped 2 bases from V and 3 bases from J, with 8 bases between. CDR1 and CDR2 (germline): SGDLS, YYNGEE. This CDR3 spans 13 amino acids. The CDR3 protein is CASSVEREETQYF. Here the CDR3 DNA reads TGTGCCAGCAGCGTCGAAAGGGAAGAGACCCAGTACTTC.

The J gene is TRBJ2-5, the V gene TRBV15; the D is unclear. The CDR3 spans 14 residues. Trimming stripped 0 bases from V and 5 bases from J, with 10 bases between. Germline V lookup: CDR1 LNHNV, CDR2 YYDKDF (reference sequence). The CDR3 here is CATSRDYKAETQYF. As DNA, the CDR3 is TGTGCCACCAGCAGAGATTACAAAGCTGAGACCCAGTACTTC.

Of note for this clone: The same CDR3 arises from other DNA sequences in this sample as well. V and J are TRBV19 and TRBJ1-5; D is uncertain. The V end was cut by 1 base, the J end by 1 base, with 8 bases between. Germline CDR1 reads LNHDA; CDR2 reads SQIVND (reference sequence). The CDR3 has 15 amino acids. The DNA for the CDR3 is TGTGCCAGTAGTATAGGGCTATACAGCAATCAGCCCCAGCATTTT. The encoded protein is CASSIGLYSNQPQHF.

The rearrangement uses TRBV25-1 and TRBJ2-7; D unresolved. V dropped 6 bases and J dropped 4 bases, with 13 bases sitting between them. There are 13 residues in the CDR3. Germline-derived CDR1 and CDR2 are MGHDK and SYGVNS. The CDR3 bases are TGTGCCAGCAGCGGGTCTCGGATGTACGAGCAGTACTTC. This sequence encodes CASSGSRMYEQYF.

This chain connects TRBV4-1 to TRBJ2-5; D gene unclear. V lost 1 base and J lost 2, with 14 bases in between. The CDR3 runs to 16 residues. The V gene's germline CDR1 is MGHRA and CDR2 YSYEKL. The CDR3 reads CASSQGYGSMQETQYF. The DNA for the CDR3 is TGCGCCAGCAGCCAAGGTTACGGGTCTATGCAAGAGACCCAGTACTTC.

The chain couples TRBV7-9 to TRBJ2-1; weak D call: TRBD2 (6 bases). The CDR3 runs 16 residues. Germline V gene data show CDR1 as SEHNR and CDR2 as FQNEAQ (reference sequence). The germline V and J ends were trimmed by 2 bases and 8 bases, with 19 bases remaining between them. The CDR3 protein is CASSLPAAGSQYEQFF. The DNA of the CDR3 is TGTGCCAGCAGCTTACCGGCGGCGGGATCTCAATATGAGCAGTTCTTC.

This chain uses TRBV4-3 with TRBJ2-5, with D perhaps matching TRBD2 (5 bases). This CDR3 has 14 residues. Germline CDR1 LGHNA, CDR2 YSLEER. V was cut by 1 base and J by 2 bases, with 8 bases left in between. The CDR3: CASSQVWRQETQYF. The CDR3 bases are TGCGCCAGCAGCCAAGTGTGGAGGCAAGAGACCCAGTACTTC.

The chain recombines TRBV27 with TRBJ2-7; TRBD1 might be the D (6 bases). Germline loops: CDR1 MNHEY, CDR2 SMNVEV (reference sequence). V shed 5 bases and J shed 4 bases, with 15 bases lying between them. This CDR3 has 14 amino acids. CDR3 nucleotides: TGTGCCAGCAGTCCCGGACAGACAAAATACGAGCAGTACGTC. This encodes CASSPGQTKYEQYV.

V and J are TRBV27 and TRBJ2-1; possible D gene TRBD2, 6 bases. Germline V gene sequence: CDR1 MNHEY, CDR2 SMNVEV (reference sequence). The CDR3 has 15 residues. V lost 8 bases and J lost 5, with 19 bases in between. The CDR3 region is CASCPIAASNNEQFF. The CDR3 DNA is TGTGCCAGCTGTCCTATAGCGGCGTCAAACAATGAGCAGTTCTTC.

The chain is built from TRBV2 and TRBJ2-4; no clear D. CDR3 length: 15 amino acids. Germline lookup yields CDR1 SNHLY and CDR2 FYNNEI. Trimming shortened V by 2 bases and J by 2 bases, and 10 bases separated the two germline ends. Written as DNA, the CDR3 is TGTGCCAGCAGTGAAATGGAGCCTCCCAAAAACATTCAGTACTTC. It encodes CASSEMEPPKNIQYF.

The V and J genes are TRBV4-1 and TRBJ2-3, with 9 bases that match TRBD1. Germline CDR1 reads MGHRA; CDR2 reads YSYEKL. Trimming at V came to 4 bases and at J to 4 bases, leaving 15 bases not matched to a gene. The length of the CDR3 is 18 residues. CDR3 bases: TGCGCCAGCAGCCTCGCCCTTACCGTAGGACAGGGGTCAGATACGCAGTATTTT. Translation: CASSLALTVGQGSDTQYF.

This chain joins TRBV4-1 and TRBJ2-7; 8 bases agree with TRBD1. Germline V lookup: CDR1 MGHRA, CDR2 YSYEKL. The CDR3 spans 15 residues. V shed 5 bases, J shed 0 bases, and the junction held 6 bases outside the gene matches. For the CDR3, the DNA is TGCGCCAGCAGCGGAGGACAGGGTAGCTCCTACGAGCAGTACTTC. Amino acids: CASSGGQGSSYEQYF.

The chain has TRBV20-1 and TRBJ2-7, with 8 nucleotides matching TRBD2. The CDR3 has 16 residues. Trimming cost V 3 bases and J 2 bases; bases outside gene matches: 12. Germline CDR1 reads DFQATT; CDR2 reads SNEGSKA (reference sequence). This chain's CDR3 is CSASRRGVSQTYEQYF. In DNA form, the CDR3 reads TGCAGTGCTAGTCGGCGGGGGGTGAGTCAGACCTACGAGCAGTACTTC.

This rearrangement joins TRBV11-2 to TRBJ2-1, with 9 bases lining up with TRBD2. Germline V gives CDR1 SGHAT, CDR2 FQNNGV. V gave up 0 bases and J gave up 4 bases; unmatched junction bases: 10. CDR3 length equals 18 residues. Here the CDR3 DNA reads TGTGCCAGCAGCTTAGAGCGCCCCGGGCTAGCGGGGTACAATGAGCAGTTCTTC. This encodes CASSLERPGLAGYNEQFF.

The CDR3 DNA reads TGTGCCAGTAGCGGCTGGGGTCCTGGAAGATATGGCTACACCTTC. Protein product: CASSGWGPGRYGYTF. This chain connects TRBV19 to TRBJ1-2, with D unclear. V lost 6 bases, J lost 5 bases, and 19 bases lay in between. Germline CDR1 reads LNHDA; CDR2 reads SQIVND (reference sequence). The CDR3 is 15 amino acids.

Comment on this clone: A read error may produce the germline difference seen at one junction end. The chain combines TRBV19 with TRBJ1-2; possibly TRBD1 for D (6 bases). This CDR3 spans 13 amino acids. Germline CDR1 is LNHDA and CDR2 is SQIVND (reference sequence). The CDR3 is CASGIVGGHGYTF. The CDR3 DNA reads as TGTGCCAGTGGTATAGTGGGGGGGCATGGCTACACCTTC.

CDR3 nucleotides: TGTGCCACCAGTGATTTAGGGCCGGGGAGCACTGAAGCTTTCTTT. As protein: CATSDLGPGSTEAFF. This rearrangement joins TRBV24-1 to TRBJ1-1; D gene ambiguous. The CDR3 length is 15 residues. V was trimmed by 1 base and J by 4 bases, leaving 12 bases between them. In germline, CDR1 is KGHDR, CDR2 SFDVKD.

In its sample, this clone was seen once. The chain combines TRBV27 with TRBJ1-2; D ambiguous. The germline V gene has CDR1 MNHEY and CDR2 SMNVEV (reference sequence). Trimming stripped 2 bases from V and 6 bases from J, with 13 bases between. The CDR3 consists of 14 residues. CDR3 protein: CASSLTLGPHGYTF. As DNA, the CDR3 is TGTGCCAGCAGTTTAACCCTCGGACCCCATGGCTACACCTTC.

CDR3: CASSVGSAYNEQFF. Written as DNA, the CDR3 is TGTGCCAGCAGCGTAGGGTCGGCCTACAATGAGCAGTTCTTC. The rearrangement links TRBV9 to TRBJ2-1; no clear D gene. The ends were cut back, 0 bases at V and 2 bases at J, with 6 bases in the middle. CDR1 and CDR2 from the germline V gene are SGDLS and YYNGEE. The CDR3 covers 14 residues.

The rearrangement links TRBV15 to TRBJ1-5; D gene ambiguous. The CDR3 covers 15 residues. Germline CDR1 and CDR2: LNHNV and YYDKDF (reference sequence). The V and J ends lost 5 bases and 1 base respectively, with 12 bases between them. The CDR3 protein is CATSPAGRSNQPQHF. In nucleotides, the CDR3 is TGTGCCACCAGCCCCGCAGGTAGAAGCAATCAGCCCCAGCATTTT. Based on the CDR3 plus reference TRBV15 and TRBJ1-5, the full variable domain is DAMVIQNPRYQVTQFGKPVTLSCSQTLNHNVMYWYQQKSSQAPKLLFHYYDKDFNNEADTPDNFQSRRPNTSFCFLDIRSPGLGDTAMYLCATSPAGRSNQPQHFGDGTRLSIL.

The V gene is TRBV6-5, the J gene TRBJ2-3; TRBD2 matches 7 bases. The length of the CDR3 is 14 residues. Germline CDR1 MNHEY, CDR2 SVGAGI. Trimming cost V 9 bases and J 0 bases; bases outside gene matches: 6. CDR3 protein: CASRSGASTDTQYF. The CDR3 nucleotides read TGTGCCAGTCGGAGCGGGGCTAGCACAGATACGCAGTATTTT.

V usage is TRBV5-1 and J usage is TRBJ1-6; TRBD1 is a possible D gene (5 bases). Trimming took off 2 bases at V and 7 bases at J, with 10 bases between the two ends. The CDR3 is 14 residues long. Germline CDR1 SGHRS, CDR2 YFSETQ. The CDR3 nucleotides read TGCGCCAGCAGCTTTTGGGGCAGCAATTCACCCCTCCACTTT. Residues: CASSFWGSNSPLHF.